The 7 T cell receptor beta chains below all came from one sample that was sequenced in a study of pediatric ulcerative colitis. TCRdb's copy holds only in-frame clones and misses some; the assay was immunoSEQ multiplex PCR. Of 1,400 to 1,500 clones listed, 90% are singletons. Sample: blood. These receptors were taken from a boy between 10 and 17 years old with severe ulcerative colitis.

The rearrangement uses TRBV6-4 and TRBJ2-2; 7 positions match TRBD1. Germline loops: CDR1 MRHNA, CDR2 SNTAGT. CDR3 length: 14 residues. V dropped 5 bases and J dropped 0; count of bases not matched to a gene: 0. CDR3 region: CASSTGANTGELFF. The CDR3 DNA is TGTGCCAGCAGTACAGGGGCGAACACCGGGGAGCTGTTTTTT.

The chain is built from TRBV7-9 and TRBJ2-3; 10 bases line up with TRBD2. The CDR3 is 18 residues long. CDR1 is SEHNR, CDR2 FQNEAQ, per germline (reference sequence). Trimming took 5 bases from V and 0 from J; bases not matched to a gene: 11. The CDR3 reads CASSPRLAGHTSTDTQYF. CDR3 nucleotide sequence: TGTGCCAGCAGCCCCCGACTAGCGGGTCATACTAGCACAGATACGCAGTATTTT.

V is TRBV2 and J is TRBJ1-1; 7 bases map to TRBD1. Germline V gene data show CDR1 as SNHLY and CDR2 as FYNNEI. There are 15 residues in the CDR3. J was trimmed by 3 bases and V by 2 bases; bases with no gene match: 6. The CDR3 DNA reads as TGTGCCAGCAGTGAATCGAGGGGGCGATACACTGAAGCTTTCTTT. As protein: CASSESRGRYTEAFF. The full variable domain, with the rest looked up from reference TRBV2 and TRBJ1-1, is EPEVTQTPSHQVTQMGQEVILRCVPISNHLYFYWYRQILGQKVEFLVSFYNNEISEKSEIFDDQFSVERPDGSNFTLKIRSTKLEDSAMYFCASSESRGRYTEAFFGQGTRLTVV.

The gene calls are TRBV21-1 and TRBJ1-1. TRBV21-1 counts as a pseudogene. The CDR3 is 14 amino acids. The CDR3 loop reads CASSKSAPTTEAFF. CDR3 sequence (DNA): TGTGCCAGCAGCAAATCGGCGCCCACGACTGAAGCTTTCTTT.

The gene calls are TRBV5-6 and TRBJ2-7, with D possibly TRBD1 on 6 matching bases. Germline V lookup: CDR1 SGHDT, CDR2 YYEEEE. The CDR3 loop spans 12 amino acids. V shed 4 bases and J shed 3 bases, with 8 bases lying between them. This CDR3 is CASSRTDYEQYF. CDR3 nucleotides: TGTGCCAGCAGCCGGACAGACTACGAGCAGTACTTC.

CDR3 sequence (DNA): TGTGCCAGTACCCCGCGGTCCCGCTATCGTGGCTACACCTTC. This gives the protein CASTPRSRYRGYTF. This sequence joins TRBV19 and TRBJ1-2; D ambiguous. Germline assignment: CDR1 LNHDA and CDR2 SQIVND (reference sequence). Trimming shortened V by 7 bases and J by 7 bases, and 19 bases separated the two germline ends. This CDR3 is 14 amino acids long.

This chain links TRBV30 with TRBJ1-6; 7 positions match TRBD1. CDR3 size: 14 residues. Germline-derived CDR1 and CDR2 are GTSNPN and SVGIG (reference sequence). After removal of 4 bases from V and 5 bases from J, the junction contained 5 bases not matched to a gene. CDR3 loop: CAWKGGANNSPLHF. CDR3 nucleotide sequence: TGTGCCTGGAAAGGGGGCGCAAATAATTCACCCCTCCACTTT.